The rows below give T cell receptor beta chains drawn from one sample of a study of blood T cell repertoires in COVID-19. The protocol was immunoSEQ multiplex PCR, while the TCRdb copy is restricted to in-frame clones and leaves out a portion. The table includes 250,000 or so clones, around 84% detected once. Sequencing input: peripheral blood. Source of these receptors: a woman aged 40 to 55 who had recovered from COVID-19. Both conserved end residues are part of each CDR3. The D gene is left open where the match is weak. Where a row states a size, it is once, few, many or the class of an expanded clone; other rows omit it.

clone size,D gene,J gene,V gene,CDR3 DNA,CDR3 protein
once,.,TRBJ1-3,TRBV13,TGTGCCAGCAGCTTTAGGGGTCTCCCTGGAAACACCATATATTTT,CASSFRGLPGNTIYF
.,TRBD2,TRBJ2-2,TRBV18,TGTGCCAGCTCACCCAGCTCGCCGGGACTAGCGGGGAACACCGGGGAGCTGTTTTTT,CASSPSSPGLAGNTGELFF
.,.,TRBJ1-2,TRBV6-5,TGTGCCAGCAGTTACTCCAGGGGCTATGGCTACACCTTC,CASSYSRGYGYTF
.,.,TRBJ2-1,TRBV2,TGTGCCAGCAGTGAAGAGCGCGACAATGAGCAGTTCTTC,CASSEERDNEQFF
.,.,TRBJ2-7,TRBV7-2,TGTGCCAGCACAGAACGGGTGAGCTCCTACGAGCAGTACTTC,CASTERVSSYEQYF
.,TRBD1,TRBJ2-5,TRBV11-2,TGTGCCAGCAGCACCACAGGGGGCGGCGAGACCCAGTACTTC,CASSTTGGGETQYF
once,.,TRBJ2-5,TRBV12-5,TGTGCTAGTGGTTTGGACGGTCAGGGGTGGGAGACCCAGTACTTC,CASGLDGQGWETQYF
.,.,TRBJ1-1,TRBV27,TGTGCCAGCAGTTTTTCAGGGGCGAGAAATGAAGCTTTCTTT,CASSFSGARNEAFF
.,.,TRBJ1-5,TRBV30,TGTGCCTGGAGTGCACAGAGCAATCAGCCCCAGCATTTT,CAWSAQSNQPQHF
.,.,TRBJ2-5,TRBV3-1/TRBV3-2,TGTGCCAGCAGCCAAGTTCTGCCGGCGGAGAAGAGGGAGACCCAGTACTTC,CASSQVLPAEKRETQYF
.,.,TRBJ1-3,TRBV10-3,TGTGCCATCAGGCAGGAGGGACTAAACACCATATATTTT,CAIRQEGLNTIYF
once,TRBD1,TRBJ1-2,TRBV18,TGTGCCAGCTCACCACCGGGACAGGGTATTAACTATGGCTACACCTTC,CASSPPGQGINYGYTF
.,.,TRBJ1-4,TRBV19,TGTGCCAGTCATATTACAGGGATGAGCGTCGAAAAACTGTTTTTT,CASHITGMSVEKLFF
.,.,TRBJ2-5,TRBV3-1/TRBV3-2,TGTGCCAGCAGCCAAGGCCTGACGGGGGTGGGAGAGACCCAGTACTTC,CASSQGLTGVGETQYF
.,.,TRBJ1-1,TRBV4-1,TGCGCCAGCAAGACAGTGTCGAACACTGAAGCTTTCTTT,CASKTVSNTEAFF
.,.,TRBJ1-1,TRBV28,TGTGCCAGCAGTTTACAGAGGTTCCGGCCTGAAGCTTTCTTT,CASSLQRFRPEAFF
.,.,TRBJ1-2,TRBV30,TGTTCTCTCGGGGGGCCTTACTACACCTTC,CSLGGPYYTF
.,TRBD1,TRBJ1-1,TRBV6-6,TGTGCCAGCAGTCTACAGGGGGATACTGAAGCTTTCTTT,CASSLQGDTEAFF
.,TRBD1,TRBJ1-3,TRBV28,TGTGCCAGCAGTTTATTTCGACAGGGGGTTCCTGGAAACACCATATATTTT,CASSLFRQGVPGNTIYF
.,.,TRBJ2-6,TRBV6-4,TGTGCCAGCAGTCCGAACCAGGGGACAGGGGCCAACGTCCTGACTTTC,CASSPNQGTGANVLTF
.,.,TRBJ1-1,TRBV12-5,TGTGCTAGTGGTTTGGGGGAGGGCAGGGAAGCTTTCTTT,CASGLGEGREAFF
.,.,TRBJ2-1,TRBV7-2,TGTGCCAGCAGCTTAGACTACAACAATGAGCAGTTCTTC,CASSLDYNNEQFF
.,TRBD2,TRBJ2-5,TRBV10-3,TGTGCCATGAGTGAGAGGGGACTAGCGGGAGAGACCCAGTACTTC,CAMSERGLAGETQYF
once,.,TRBJ2-5,TRBV2,TGTGCCAGCAGTTCGAGAGAGACCCAGTACTTC,CASSSRETQYF
.,.,TRBJ2-3,TRBV5-1,TGCGCCAGCAGCTTCCGGGGGTCCGGCCGGTCCACAGATACGCAGTATTTT,CASSFRGSGRSTDTQYF
.,.,TRBJ1-6,TRBV20-1,TGCAGCGCTAGTTCCAGCTCCTATAATTCACCCCTCCACTTT,CSASSSSYNSPLHF
few,TRBD1,TRBJ2-6,TRBV7-7,TGTGCCAGCAGCCCAGGGACAGGGGGCGCCCATTTCTCCTCTGGGGCCAACGTCCTGACTTTC,CASSPGTGGAHFSSGANVLTF
.,.,TRBJ1-6,TRBV29-1,TGCAGCTATACGACAGACTATAATTCACCCCTCCACTTT,CSYTTDYNSPLHF
.,.,TRBJ2-3,TRBV11-2,TGTGCCAGCCGTCGGGAAGATACGCAGTATTTT,CASRREDTQYF
.,.,TRBJ2-3,TRBV7-9,TGTGCCAGCAGCTACGACACTGCCTTAGGCACAGATACGCAGTATTTT,CASSYDTALGTDTQYF
.,TRBD1,TRBJ2-5,TRBV2,TGTGCCAGCAGGGACAGGGGACAGACCCAGTACTTC,CASRDRGQTQYF
.,TRBD2,TRBJ2-1,TRBV11-2,TGTGCCAGCAGCTTATATTCTAGCGGGGGGGACTACAATGAGCAGTTCTTC,CASSLYSSGGDYNEQFF
.,.,TRBJ2-5,TRBV18,TGTGCCAGCTCGCCGACAGTCCAAGAGACCCAGTACTTC,CASSPTVQETQYF
.,TRBD2,TRBJ2-1,TRBV3-1/TRBV3-2,TGTGCCAGCAGCCCTCTAGCGGGGGGGGTTCATGAGCAGTTCTTC,CASSPLAGGVHEQFF
.,.,TRBJ1-1,TRBV7-9,TGTGCCAGCACGGCGATAAGTCGCACTGAAGCTTTCTTT,CASTAISRTEAFF
.,.,TRBJ1-2,TRBV6-4,TGTGCCAGCAGTCCCGGGATGGCTAACTATGGCTACACCTTC,CASSPGMANYGYTF
.,.,TRBJ2-2,TRBV6-4,TGTGCCAGCAGACGACAGGAGAACACCGGGGAGCTGTTTTTT,CASRRQENTGELFF
.,TRBD1,TRBJ1-4,TRBV10-3,TGTGCCATCAGCCGCGGGACAGGGGAAAAACTGTTTTTT,CAISRGTGEKLFF
.,.,TRBJ1-2,TRBV19,TGTGCCAGTAGTATCTCCATACAGCGGGGCTACACCTTC,CASSISIQRGYTF
.,TRBD1,TRBJ1-6,TRBV28,TGTGCCAGCAGTTTGGACAGGGGAAAACATTCACCCCTCCACTTT,CASSLDRGKHSPLHF
.,TRBD2,TRBJ2-7,TRBV29-1,TGCAGCGTGGGGTGGGCGGCGGGAGGGTACGAGCAGTACTTC,CSVGWAAGGYEQYF
.,.,TRBJ2-7,TRBV5-5,TGTGCCAGCAGCACAGCCTTTTACGAGCAGTACTTC,CASSTAFYEQYF
.,TRBD2,TRBJ2-3,TRBV7-9,TGTGCCAGCAGACTAAATATGGGACTAGCGGGGGGAACAGATACGCAGTATTTT,CASRLNMGLAGGTDTQYF
.,.,TRBJ1-3,TRBV18,TGTGCCAGCTCACCAGGCGGGAACTCTGGAAACACCATATATTTT,CASSPGGNSGNTIYF
.,.,TRBJ2-7,TRBV6-1,TGTGCCAGCAGTGTTTCGATCAGGGGTTACGAGCAGTACTTC,CASSVSIRGYEQYF
.,TRBD2,TRBJ2-2,TRBV9,TGTGCCAGCGGGGGAGGGCATGACACCGGGGAGCTGTTTTTT,CASGGGHDTGELFF
.,.,TRBJ1-5,TRBV18,TGTGCCAGCCGACAGAATAGCAATCAGCCCCAGCATTTT,CASRQNSNQPQHF
.,.,TRBJ2-1,TRBV6-5,TGTGCCAGCAGTACTCTCCCGGGGAATGAGCAGTTCTTC,CASSTLPGNEQFF
.,TRBD1,TRBJ2-7,TRBV28,TGTGCCAGCAGTGAACCGACAGGGCTCGACTACGAGCAGTACTTC,CASSEPTGLDYEQYF
.,.,TRBJ1-6,TRBV5-5,TGTGCCAGCAGCTTGGAAGGGGGGGGTTCACCCCTCCACTTT,CASSLEGGGSPLHF
.,TRBD1,TRBJ2-7,TRBV4-1,TGCGCCAGCAAGGTAGGACAGGGGGACTACGAGCAGTACTTC,CASKVGQGDYEQYF
.,TRBD1,TRBJ1-2,TRBV28,TGTGCCAGCAGTTTTTACAGGGGCAACTATGGCTACACCTTC,CASSFYRGNYGYTF
.,TRBD1,TRBJ2-5,TRBV25-1,TGTGCCAGCAGTGGTAGACAGGGGGGGCCCCAAGAGACCCAGTACTTC,CASSGRQGGPQETQYF
once,.,TRBJ2-7,TRBV6-6,TGTGCCAGCAGAATAGCAGCAGGGTGGGGCGAGCAGTACTTC,CASRIAAGWGEQYF